These 27 T cell receptor beta chains were all obtained from the same sample, sequenced in a study of PD-1 blockade in classical Hodgkin lymphoma. This sample's time point: cycle 4 day 1 (C4D1), after 6 weeks of nivolumab. With no exception, relapse followed autologous stem cell transplantation in all patients, and brentuximab vedotin exposure varied. Measured with immunoSEQ multiplex PCR; TCRdb has only the in-frame clones, and not every one. The sample shows approximately 44,000 clones, around 69% of them seen only once. The sample in question was peripheral blood mononuclear cells (PBMCs), obtained before the fourth cycle of nivolumab. These receptors were collected from a human donor with classical Hodgkin lymphoma.

CDR3 nucleotides: TGTGCCAGCAGAGTGTCGAACACTGAAGCTTTCTTT. Protein sequence: CASRVSNTEAFF. This chain joins TRBV6-1 and TRBJ1-1; D not certain. Germline-derived CDR1 and CDR2 are MNHNS and SASEGT. This CDR3 contains 12 residues. V shed 6 bases and J shed 1 base, with 6 bases lying between them.

The CDR3: CASSELRARDSPLHF. CDR3 coding DNA: TGTGCCAGCAGTGAATTGCGGGCCCGAGATTCACCCCTCCACTTT. The gene calls are TRBV2 and TRBJ1-6; unclear D gene. This CDR3 is built from 15 residues. The V gene's germline CDR1 is SNHLY and CDR2 FYNNEI. Trimming left V 2 bases short and J 8 bases short, with 13 bases between.

V is TRBV5-6 and J is TRBJ2-1; D ambiguous. This CDR3 region has 12 residues. Germline V gives CDR1 SGHDT, CDR2 YYEEEE. V dropped 4 bases and J dropped 6 bases, with 8 bases sitting between them. The CDR3 bases are TGTGCCAGCAGCCTGTCGCCCAATGAGCAGTTCTTC. Encoded protein: CASSLSPNEQFF.

J is TRBJ2-7 and V is TRBV30, with D possibly TRBD2 on 6 matching bases. The germline V and J ends were trimmed by 3 bases and 5 bases, with 17 bases remaining between them. The CDR3 runs to 14 residues. Per the germline V gene, CDR1 is GTSNPN and CDR2 is SVGIG (reference sequence). Here the CDR3 DNA reads TGTGCCTGGAGGTTGGGGGGAAGCTTAAACGAGCAGTACTTC. It encodes CAWRLGGSLNEQYF.

The chain uses TRBV5-4 and TRBJ1-2; a weak D match, TRBD1 (6 bases). The CDR3 loop spans 15 amino acids. Trimming shortened V by 4 bases and J by 4 bases, and 17 bases separated the two germline ends. CDR1 is SGHNT and CDR2 is YYREEE in the germline V gene (reference sequence). The CDR3 DNA reads TGTGCCAGCAGCCCCTGGACAGAATTACCCTATGGCTACACCTTC. Amino acids: CASSPWTELPYGYTF.

This clone occurred a few times. The J gene is TRBJ1-5, the V gene TRBV10-2; TRBD1 agrees at 9 bases. The CDR3 sequence is 13 residues long. V was clipped by 10 bases and J by 4 bases; unmatched bases: 5. Germline CDR1 and CDR2: WSHSY and SAAADI. The CDR3 loop reads CATWTGDNQPQHF. The CDR3 nucleotides read TGCGCCACCTGGACAGGGGATAATCAGCCCCAGCATTTT.

The chain combines TRBV28 with TRBJ2-5; TRBD1 matches at 8 bases. The CDR3 is 17 amino acids. The germline V gene encodes CDR1 MDHEN and CDR2 SYDVKM. V shed 3 bases and J 5 bases; nucleotides not matched to a gene: 14. CDR3 loop: CASSFRGRGRGTETQYF. CDR3 nucleotides: TGTGCCAGCAGTTTCCGGGGCAGGGGGCGCGGTACGGAGACCCAGTACTTC.

The CDR3, as DNA: TGTGCCTGCGACGGTAGCTCCTATAATTCACCCCTCCACTTT. This gives the protein CACDGSSYNSPLHF. The chain employs TRBV30 and TRBJ1-6; D call uncertain. Germline V gene data show CDR1 as GTSNPN and CDR2 as SVGIG (reference sequence). The CDR3 extends over 14 amino acids. V was clipped by 6 bases and J by 0 bases, with 9 bases between them. Together with reference TRBV30 and TRBJ1-6, the CDR3 gives the full variable domain: SQTIHQWPATLVQPVGSPLSLECTVEGTSNPNLYWYRQAAGRGLQLLFYSVGIGQISSEVPQNLSASRPQDRQFILSSKKLLLSDSGFYLCACDGSSYNSPLHFGNGTRLTVT.

DNA of the CDR3: TGTGCCAGCAGCCCGCCGGGCAGTCCAAGTGAGCAGTTCTTC. This codes for CASSPPGSPSEQFF. This chain connects TRBV5-4 to TRBJ2-1; D unresolved. This CDR3 comprises 14 residues. The V gene's germline CDR1 is SGHNT and CDR2 YYREEE (reference sequence). With 4 bases removed from V and 9 bases from J, the gap between germline ends came to 17 bases.

The CDR3 bases are TGTGCCAGCAGTTACTCTGTCCCCCCCACCGGGGAGCTGTTTTTT. It codes for CASSYSVPPTGELFF. This chain connects TRBV6-5 to TRBJ2-2; no firm D call. The length of the CDR3 is 15 residues. The germline gives CDR1 MNHEY, CDR2 SVGAGI. V shed 0 bases and J shed 4 bases, with 9 bases lying between them.

This clone was detected only a few times. The chain links TRBV29-1 to TRBJ1-2, with 8 bases aligning to TRBD1. V shed 6 bases and J 2 bases; nucleotides not matched to a gene: 8. This CDR3 comprises 14 residues. From germline, CDR1 is SQVTM and CDR2 ANQGSEA. The CDR3 nucleotides read TGCAGCGTCCCGGACAGGGAGGTCAACTATGGCTACACCTTC. Translation gives CSVPDREVNYGYTF.

V is TRBV7-9 and J is TRBJ1-2; D unresolved. This CDR3 comprises 13 residues. The V gene lost 1 base and the J gene lost 4 bases, with 7 bases spanning the gap. Germline assignment: CDR1 SEHNR and CDR2 FQNEAQ (reference sequence). This chain's CDR3 is CASSLDTSYGYTF. The CDR3 region has the DNA TGTGCCAGCAGCTTAGACACCAGCTATGGCTACACCTTC.

This rearrangement joins TRBV6-1 to TRBJ2-1; perhaps TRBD2 as D (6 bases). CDR3 size: 11 residues. CDR1 and CDR2 from the germline V gene are MNHNS and SASEGT. V was shortened by 10 bases and J by 9 bases, with 13 bases between the two germline ends. This CDR3 is CATLGTVEQFF. The CDR3 region has the DNA TGTGCCACACTAGGGACTGTTGAGCAGTTCTTC.

This clone was detected a few times. The chain employs TRBV5-1 and TRBJ2-2, with a possible D match to TRBD1 (6 bases). CDR3 size: 18 residues. Germline V gene data show CDR1 as SGHRS and CDR2 as YFSETQ. The V end lost 3 bases, the J end lost 0 bases, and 18 bases lay between the germline ends. This CDR3 reads CASSWGPSDMSNTGELFF. The CDR3 coding sequence is TGCGCCAGCAGCTGGGGGCCCTCGGACATGTCGAACACCGGGGAGCTGTTTTTT.

V and J are TRBV16 and TRBJ1-2, with a possible D match to TRBD1 (6 bases). Germline CDR1 reads KGHSY; CDR2 reads FQNENV. This CDR3 contains 19 residues. Trimming shortened V by 4 bases and J by 4 bases, and 28 bases separated the two germline ends. CDR3: CASSPTSSGRDNKLYGYTF. CDR3 DNA sequence: TGTGCCAGCAGCCCGACATCCTCGGGCCGGGACAACAAGCTCTATGGCTACACCTTC.

The rearrangement joins TRBV6-1 to TRBJ1-4, with 7 nucleotides matching TRBD1. The CDR3 consists of 14 residues. CDR1 is MNHNS and CDR2 is SASEGT in the germline V gene. The V and J ends lost 5 bases and 8 bases, in that order; junction bases with no gene match: 8. The CDR3 DNA reads as TGTGCCAGCAGTCCCGGACAGGCATCAGAAAAACTGTTTTTT. This codes for CASSPGQASEKLFF.

This chain joins TRBV5-8 and TRBJ2-1; 16 nucleotides match TRBD2. Trimming at V came to 0 bases and at J to 8 bases, leaving 5 bases not matched to a gene. Germline loops: CDR1 SGHTS, CDR2 YDEGEE. The CDR3 is 17 amino acids. This CDR3 reads CASSLAGLAGGPHEQFF. CDR3 DNA: TGTGCCAGCAGCTTGGCGGGACTAGCGGGGGGGCCCCATGAGCAGTTCTTC.

The chain is built from TRBV7-2 and TRBJ1-2; 7 bases fit TRBD1. Germline V gives CDR1 SGHTA, CDR2 FQGNSA. The CDR3 is 18 residues long. V lost 0 bases and J lost 4; bases outside the gene matches: 14. The CDR3 here is CASSLASPLTGRIYGYTF. The CDR3 coding sequence is TGTGCCAGCAGCTTAGCTTCCCCCCTGACAGGGAGGATCTATGGCTACACCTTC.

V usage is TRBV6-5 and J usage is TRBJ1-2; maybe TRBD1 (5 bases). V shed 4 bases and J shed 4 bases, with 13 bases lying between them. This CDR3 is 14 amino acids long. Looked up from germline, CDR1 is MNHEY and CDR2 is SVGAGI. CDR3 DNA sequence: TGTGCCAGCAGTTCGACAGCCCTAGGCTATGGCTACACCTTC. It encodes CASSSTALGYGYTF.

By frequency in the sample, this clone is medium-sized (0.01 to 0.1%). V usage is TRBV18 and J usage is TRBJ2-7; TRBD2 aligns across 7 bases. CDR1 and CDR2 from the germline V gene are KGHSH and LQKENI. The CDR3 spans 13 residues. The junction had 12 bases not matched to a gene; V was cut back by 10 bases and J by 6 bases. Here the CDR3 DNA reads TGTGCCACCCGGCGGAGCGGGGAAGGCGAGCAGTACTTC. It yields the protein CATRRSGEGEQYF.

The chain combines TRBV6-1 with TRBJ1-1; a weak D match, TRBD1 (6 bases). Trimming stripped 3 bases from V and 0 bases from J, with 14 bases between. This CDR3 has 16 amino acids. Germline loops: CDR1 MNHNS, CDR2 SASEGT. Here the CDR3 reads CASSEGHFFLNTEAFF. In DNA form, the CDR3 reads TGTGCCAGCAGTGAGGGACACTTTTTTTTGAACACTGAAGCTTTCTTT.

In DNA, the CDR3 is TGTGCCAGCAGTTTACTCGCGAACACCGGGGAGCTGTTTTTT. Translation: CASSLLANTGELFF. The rearrangement links TRBV28 to TRBJ2-2, with D unclear. Deletions cut 2 bases from V and 0 bases from J, with 4 bases between. Germline-derived CDR1 and CDR2 are MDHEN and SYDVKM. This CDR3 spans 14 amino acids. Filled out from reference TRBV28 and TRBJ2-2, the complete variable domain reads DVKVTQSSRYLVKRTGEKVFLECVQDMDHENMFWYRQDPGLGLRLIYFSYDVKMKEKGDIPEGYSVSREKKERFSLILESASTNQTSMYLCASSLLANTGELFFGEGSRLTVL.

This sequence joins TRBV2 and TRBJ2-1, with 9 bases fitting TRBD1. J gave up 8 bases and V 7 bases, and 12 bases lay outside the gene matches. The CDR3 sequence is 15 residues long. Looked up from germline, CDR1 is SNHLY and CDR2 is FYNNEI. CDR3 amino acids: CASMDRGMVFDEQFF. In nucleotides, the CDR3 is TGTGCCAGCATGGACAGGGGTATGGTCTTTGATGAGCAGTTCTTC.

V is TRBV9 and J is TRBJ2-1, with D perhaps TRBD1 (6 bases). With 3 bases removed from V and 9 bases from J, the gap between germline ends came to 22 bases. The CDR3 is made up of 16 amino acids. Per the germline V gene, CDR1 is SGDLS and CDR2 is YYNGEE. The CDR3 loop reads CASSANPTGRGVEQFF. The CDR3 DNA reads as TGTGCCAGCAGCGCCAACCCGACAGGACGTGGCGTTGAGCAGTTCTTC.

This clone was seen a single time. The chain is built from TRBV7-8 and TRBJ1-5; D possibly corresponds to TRBD1 (5 bases). The CDR3 sequence is 13 residues long. The germline V gene has CDR1 SGHVS and CDR2 FQNEAQ. V was pared by 2 bases and J by 7 bases, with 9 bases between. CDR3 sequence reads: CASSLTWGQPQHF. The CDR3, as DNA: TGTGCCAGCAGCTTAACTTGGGGGCAGCCCCAGCATTTT.

The genes are TRBV15 and TRBJ2-3; 8 nucleotides line up with TRBD1. The CDR3 is 13 amino acids. Germline trimming cut 9 bases from V and 5 bases from J; bases unmatched to any gene: 7. From germline, CDR1 is LNHNV and CDR2 YYDKDF (reference sequence). This CDR3 reads CATRTGSLDTQYF. DNA of the CDR3: TGTGCCACTAGGACAGGGAGTTTAGATACGCAGTATTTT.

The chain couples TRBV4-3 to TRBJ2-6, with no clear D. The CDR3 contains 18 residues. Trimming cost V 0 bases and J 3 bases, with 15 bases left between them. Germline loops: CDR1 LGHNA, CDR2 YSLEER. CDR3 DNA: TGCGCCAGCAGCCAAGATTGGTCAGGCCTAGGTGGGGCCAACGTCCTGACTTTC. It encodes CASSQDWSGLGGANVLTF.